This T cell receptor beta chain was identified during a study of beta chain features in type 1 diabetes. This clone came up once. The antigen is unknown. Isolated RNA was reverse transcribed in full, so expressed TCRB transcripts were sequenced. Sequencing used immunoSEQ multiplex PCR; TCRdb keeps in-frame clones, though not all of them. The profile covers approximately 84,000 clones, with around a third appearing a single time and about 0.48% taken by the ten largest. Study outcomes and limitations: A PCR bias possibly favoring shorter templates would apply equally to patients and controls. Highly expressing activated T cells could be over-counted with a cDNA template.

Trimming removed 4 bases from V and 3 bases from J; junction bases left unmatched: 10. Germline lookup yields CDR1 SGHRS and CDR2 YFSETQ. The CDR3 sequence is 16 residues long. Sequenced input: stem cell memory CD4+ T cells from blood. This receptor was identified in a woman between 18 and 29 years old in good health. V and J are TRBV5-1 and TRBJ2-3; 8 nucleotides match TRBD2. The CDR3 nucleotides are TGCGCCAGCAGCCGGGGCTGGGGACTAGAGACAGATACGCAGTATTTT. It is translated as CASSRGWGLETDTQYF.